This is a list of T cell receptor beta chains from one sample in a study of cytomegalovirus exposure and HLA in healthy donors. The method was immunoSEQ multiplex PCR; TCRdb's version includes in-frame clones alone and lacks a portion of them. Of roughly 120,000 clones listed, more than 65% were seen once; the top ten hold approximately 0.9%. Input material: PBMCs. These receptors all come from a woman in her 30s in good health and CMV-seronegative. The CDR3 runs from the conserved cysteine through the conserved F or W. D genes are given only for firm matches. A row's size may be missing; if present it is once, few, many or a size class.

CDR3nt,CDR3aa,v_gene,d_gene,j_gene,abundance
TGTGCCAGCAGTATAGCGGACTCTAGCACAGATACGCAGTATTTT,CASSIADSSTDTQYF,TRBV6-5,NA,TRBJ2-3,NA
TGCGCCAGCAGCTTCTCCCGGACTAGCATATCTCAGGATACGCAGTATTTT,CASSFSRTSISQDTQYF,TRBV5-1,TRBD2,TRBJ2-3,few
TGCGCCAGCAGCGCGGGACTAAGGAATGAAAAACTGTTTTTT,CASSAGLRNEKLFF,TRBV5-1,NA,TRBJ1-4,few
TGTGCCAGCAATCGGAATGAAAAACTGTTTTTT,CASNRNEKLFF,TRBV19,NA,TRBJ1-4,NA
TGCGCCAGCAGCCAAGCAGCGGGGGACTACAATGAGCAGTTCTTC,CASSQAAGDYNEQFF,TRBV4-1,TRBD2,TRBJ2-1,NA
TGTGCCAGCAGCTTAGGCGTCAGGGATGGGGAGACCCAGTACTTC,CASSLGVRDGETQYF,TRBV7-6,NA,TRBJ2-5,few
TGTGCCAGCAGTCGCGCCGGGACAAACACCGGGGAGCTGTTTTTT,CASSRAGTNTGELFF,TRBV6-5,NA,TRBJ2-2,NA
TGTGCCAGCAGTGATCAGAAAAACTATGGCTACACCTTC,CASSDQKNYGYTF,TRBV2,NA,TRBJ1-2,few
TGTGCCAGCAGCCTCTACTCCGGACTAGCGGGTTTAGGTAATGAGCAGTTCTTC,CASSLYSGLAGLGNEQFF,TRBV7-7,TRBD2,TRBJ2-1,few
TGTGCCAGCAGTTTAGGGACAGGCAATCAGCCCCAGCATTTT,CASSLGTGNQPQHF,TRBV27,TRBD1,TRBJ1-5,few
TGTGCCAGCAGGCCGGGACTTAAGGCCTATGGCTACACCTTC,CASRPGLKAYGYTF,TRBV6-5,NA,TRBJ1-2,few
TGTGCCATCAGCCCACAGGGCGCCACCTACAATGAGCAGTTCTTC,CAISPQGATYNEQFF,TRBV10-3,NA,TRBJ2-1,NA
TGTGCCAGCAGTATGACCAGGAGGCCCAATGAAAAACTGTTTTTT,CASSMTRRPNEKLFF,TRBV6-6,NA,TRBJ1-4,NA
TGTGCCTTACTCCCAAGCTCCTATAATTCACCCCTCCACTTT,CALLPSSYNSPLHF,TRBV30,NA,TRBJ1-6,NA
TGTGCCAGCAGCTTAGGGCTGAACTATGGCTACACCTTC,CASSLGLNYGYTF,TRBV7-9,NA,TRBJ1-2,NA
TGTGCCAGCTCATCATATACGGGGGTAGTGGATGAGCAGTTCTTC,CASSSYTGVVDEQFF,TRBV18,NA,TRBJ2-1,NA
TGTGCCAGCAGCTTAGAATCCCGCTCTGGAAACACCATATATTTT,CASSLESRSGNTIYF,TRBV7-6,NA,TRBJ1-3,NA
TGCGCCAGCAGCTTGGGACCGGGACAGGGGTCCTACGAGCAGTACTTC,CASSLGPGQGSYEQYF,TRBV5-1,TRBD1,TRBJ2-7,NA
TGTGCCAGCAGTGAAGTCGGGGACACTTATCAGCCCCAGCATTTT,CASSEVGDTYQPQHF,TRBV2,NA,TRBJ1-5,NA
TGTGCCTTGAGGGGGGACAGCTATGGCTACACCTTC,CALRGDSYGYTF,TRBV30,TRBD1,TRBJ1-2,NA
TGTGCCAGCAGTTTATCGACTCTTAATTCACCCCTCCACTTT,CASSLSTLNSPLHF,TRBV28,NA,TRBJ1-6,NA
TGTGCCAGCAGCCCACCCGGGGGCACTGAAGCTTTCTTT,CASSPPGGTEAFF,TRBV7-2,NA,TRBJ1-1,once
TGCGCCAGCAACGCTGCCGGAGGCCAAGAGACCCAGTACTTC,CASNAAGGQETQYF,TRBV5-1,NA,TRBJ2-5,NA
TGTGCCAGCAGCGTCGCCGGTAGCGGGGATAGCACAGATACGCAGTATTTT,CASSVAGSGDSTDTQYF,TRBV5-6,TRBD2,TRBJ2-3,once
TGTGCTAGTGGTTTGGGGCGGGACAGGGGAGACGAGCAGTACTTC,CASGLGRDRGDEQYF,TRBV12-5,TRBD1,TRBJ2-7,NA
TGTGCCAGCAGCTTAGGGGGACAGATCAATCAGCCCCAGCATTTT,CASSLGGQINQPQHF,TRBV7-8,TRBD1,TRBJ1-5,NA
TGTGCCAGCAGCCAAATAGCGGGGGTCTCCTACGAGCAGTACTTC,CASSQIAGVSYEQYF,TRBV4-2,TRBD2,TRBJ2-7,NA
TGTGCCAGTAGATCGAGGGTCACGGATGGCTACACCTTC,CASRSRVTDGYTF,TRBV19,NA,TRBJ1-2,NA
TGTGCCAGCAGCGGGACTAGCGGGAGACCCGGAAAGTTCTTC,CASSGTSGRPGKFF,TRBV6-1,TRBD2,TRBJ2-1,NA
TGTGCCAGCAGTTACGCACCGGGACAGCCGAGCTACACCTTC,CASSYAPGQPSYTF,TRBV6-5,TRBD1,TRBJ1-2,NA
TGTGCCAGCTCAACAAACACCGGGGAGCTGTTTTTT,CASSTNTGELFF,TRBV18,NA,TRBJ2-2,NA
TGCGCCAGCAGCTTGGGGGCGGGGGCTGGCACTGAAGCTTTCTTT,CASSLGAGAGTEAFF,TRBV5-1,NA,TRBJ1-1,NA
TGTGCCAGCAGCTTGGAGGGGATTATCACTGAAGCTTTCTTT,CASSLEGIITEAFF,TRBV5-8,NA,TRBJ1-1,few